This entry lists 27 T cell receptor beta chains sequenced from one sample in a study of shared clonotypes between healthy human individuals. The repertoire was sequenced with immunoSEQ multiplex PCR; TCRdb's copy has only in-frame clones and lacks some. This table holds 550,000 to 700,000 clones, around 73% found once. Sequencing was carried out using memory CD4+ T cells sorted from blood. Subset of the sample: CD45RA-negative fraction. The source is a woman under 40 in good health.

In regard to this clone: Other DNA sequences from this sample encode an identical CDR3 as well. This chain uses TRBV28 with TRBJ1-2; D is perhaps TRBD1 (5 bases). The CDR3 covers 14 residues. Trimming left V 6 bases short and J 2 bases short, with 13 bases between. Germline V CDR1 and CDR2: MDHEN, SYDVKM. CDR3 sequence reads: CASSLTTANYGYTF. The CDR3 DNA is TGTGCCAGCAGCCTTACGACAGCGAACTATGGCTACACCTTC.

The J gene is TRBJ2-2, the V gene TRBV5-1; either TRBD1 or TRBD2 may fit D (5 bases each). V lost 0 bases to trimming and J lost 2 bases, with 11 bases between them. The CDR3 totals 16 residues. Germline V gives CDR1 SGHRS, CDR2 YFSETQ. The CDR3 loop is CASSLDEGSNTGELFF. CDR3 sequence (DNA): TGCGCCAGCAGCTTGGATGAGGGGTCAAACACCGGGGAGCTGTTTTTT.

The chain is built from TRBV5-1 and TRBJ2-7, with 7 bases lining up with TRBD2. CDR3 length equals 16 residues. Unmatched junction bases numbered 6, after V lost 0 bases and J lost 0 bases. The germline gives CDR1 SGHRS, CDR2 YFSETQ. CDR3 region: CASSLGGSVISYEQYF. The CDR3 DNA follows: TGCGCCAGCAGCTTGGGCGGGAGTGTAATCTCCTACGAGCAGTACTTC.

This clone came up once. This chain's CDR3 is CASSGGTASYEQYF. The CDR3 coding sequence is TGTGCCAGCAGCGGGGGGACAGCATCCTACGAGCAGTACTTC. The chain couples TRBV11-2 to TRBJ2-7; D might be TRBD1 (7 bases). The CDR3 contains 14 residues. V lost 5 bases, J lost 1 base, and 12 bases lay in between. Germline lookup yields CDR1 SGHAT and CDR2 FQNNGV. Drawing the rest from reference TRBV11-2 and TRBJ2-7, the complete variable domain is EAGVAQSPRYKIIEKRQSVAFWCNPISGHATLYWYQQILGQGPKLLIQFQNNGVVDDSQLPKDRFSAERLKGVDSTLKIQPAKLEDSAVYLCASSGGTASYEQYFGPGTRLTVT.

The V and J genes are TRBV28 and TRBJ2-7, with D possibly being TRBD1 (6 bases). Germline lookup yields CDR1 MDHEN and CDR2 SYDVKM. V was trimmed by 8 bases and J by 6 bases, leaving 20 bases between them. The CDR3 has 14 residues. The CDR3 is CASRLGAAPREQYF. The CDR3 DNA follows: TGTGCCAGCCGATTGGGGGCAGCTCCCCGCGAGCAGTACTTC.

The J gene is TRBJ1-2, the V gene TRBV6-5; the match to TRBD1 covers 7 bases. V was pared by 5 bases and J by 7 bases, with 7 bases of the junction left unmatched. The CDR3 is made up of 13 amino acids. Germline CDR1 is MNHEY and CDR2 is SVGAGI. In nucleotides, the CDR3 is TGTGCCAGCAGTCCGACAGGGTGGAGTGGCTACACCTTC. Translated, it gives CASSPTGWSGYTF.

The CDR3 DNA is TGTGCCAGCAGTGACTACAGCTCCCCGACGGATACGCAGTATTTT. Translated: CASSDYSSPTDTQYF. This sequence joins TRBV6-1 and TRBJ2-3, with D hard to call. V gave up 3 bases and J gave up 6 bases, with 16 bases separating them. This CDR3 is 15 amino acids long. Per germline, CDR1 MNHNS and CDR2 SASEGT.

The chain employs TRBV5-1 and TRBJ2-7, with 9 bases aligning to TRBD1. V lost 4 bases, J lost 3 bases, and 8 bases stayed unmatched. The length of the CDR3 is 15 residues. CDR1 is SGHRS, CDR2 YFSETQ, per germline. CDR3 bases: TGCGCCAGCAGCGACCAACAGGGGGCGGGCTACGAGCAGTACTTC. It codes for CASSDQQGAGYEQYF.

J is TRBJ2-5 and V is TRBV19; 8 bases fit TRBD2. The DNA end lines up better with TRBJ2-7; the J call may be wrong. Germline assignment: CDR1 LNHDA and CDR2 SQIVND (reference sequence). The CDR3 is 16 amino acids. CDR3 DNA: TGTGCCAGTAGTATAGGGCTCATAGCGGGACCCTACGAGCAGTACTTC. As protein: CASSIGLIAGPYEQYF.

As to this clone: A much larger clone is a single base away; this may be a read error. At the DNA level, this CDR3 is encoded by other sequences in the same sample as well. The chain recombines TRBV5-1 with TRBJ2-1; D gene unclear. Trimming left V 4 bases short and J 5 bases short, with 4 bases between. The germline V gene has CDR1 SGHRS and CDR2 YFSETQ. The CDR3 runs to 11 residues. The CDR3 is CASSLNNEQFF. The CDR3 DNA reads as TGCGCCAGCAGCCTTAACAATGAGCAGTTCTTC.

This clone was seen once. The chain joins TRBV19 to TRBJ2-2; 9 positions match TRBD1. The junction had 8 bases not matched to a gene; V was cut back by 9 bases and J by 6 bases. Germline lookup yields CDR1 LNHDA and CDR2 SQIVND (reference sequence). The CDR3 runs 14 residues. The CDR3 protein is CASKTGGTAGELFF. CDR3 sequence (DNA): TGTGCCAGCAAGACAGGGGGTACTGCCGGGGAGCTGTTTTTT.

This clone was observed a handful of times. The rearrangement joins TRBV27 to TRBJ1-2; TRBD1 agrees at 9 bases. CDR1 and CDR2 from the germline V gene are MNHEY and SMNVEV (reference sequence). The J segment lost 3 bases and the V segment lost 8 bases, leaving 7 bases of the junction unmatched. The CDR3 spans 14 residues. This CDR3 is CASGGQGWDYGYTF. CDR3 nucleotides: TGTGCCAGCGGAGGACAGGGGTGGGACTATGGCTACACCTTC.

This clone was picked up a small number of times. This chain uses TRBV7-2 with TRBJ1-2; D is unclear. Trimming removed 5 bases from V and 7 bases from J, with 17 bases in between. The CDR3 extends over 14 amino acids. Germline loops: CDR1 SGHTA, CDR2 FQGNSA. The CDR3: CASSPDPGLGGYTF. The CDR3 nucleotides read TGTGCCAGCAGCCCCGATCCGGGGTTAGGTGGCTACACCTTC. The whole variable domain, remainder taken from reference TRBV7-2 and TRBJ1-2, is GAGVSQSPSNKVTEKGKDVELRCDPISGHTALYWYRQSLGQGLEFLIYFQGNSAPDKSGLPSDRFSAERTGGSVSTLTIQRTQQEDSAVYLCASSPDPGLGGYTFGSGTRLTVV.

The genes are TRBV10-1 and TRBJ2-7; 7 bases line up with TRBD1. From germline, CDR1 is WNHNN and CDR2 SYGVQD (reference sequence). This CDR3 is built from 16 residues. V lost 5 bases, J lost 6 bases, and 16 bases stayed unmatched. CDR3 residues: CASSPDSEGANREQYF. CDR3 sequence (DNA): TGCGCCAGCAGTCCAGATAGTGAGGGGGCAAATCGCGAGCAGTACTTC.

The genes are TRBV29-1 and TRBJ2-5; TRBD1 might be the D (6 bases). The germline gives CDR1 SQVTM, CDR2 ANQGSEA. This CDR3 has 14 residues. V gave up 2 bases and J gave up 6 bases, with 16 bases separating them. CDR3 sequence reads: CSVESSRGSQTQYF. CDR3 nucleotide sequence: TGCAGCGTTGAAAGTAGCAGGGGATCGCAGACCCAGTACTTC.

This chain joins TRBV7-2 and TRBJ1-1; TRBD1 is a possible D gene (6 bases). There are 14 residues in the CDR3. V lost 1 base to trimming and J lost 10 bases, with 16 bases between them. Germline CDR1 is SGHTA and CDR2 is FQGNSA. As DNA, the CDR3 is TGTGCCAGCAGCTTAGGAGGAGGGGGGCAGCGAGCTTTCTTT. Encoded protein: CASSLGGGGQRAFF.

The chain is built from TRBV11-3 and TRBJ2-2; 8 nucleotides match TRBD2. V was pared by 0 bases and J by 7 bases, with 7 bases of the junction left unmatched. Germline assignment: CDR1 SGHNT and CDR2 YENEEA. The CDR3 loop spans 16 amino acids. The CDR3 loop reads CASSLEASGSGGELFF. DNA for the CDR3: TGTGCCAGCAGCTTAGAAGCCAGCGGGAGTGGCGGGGAGCTGTTTTTT.

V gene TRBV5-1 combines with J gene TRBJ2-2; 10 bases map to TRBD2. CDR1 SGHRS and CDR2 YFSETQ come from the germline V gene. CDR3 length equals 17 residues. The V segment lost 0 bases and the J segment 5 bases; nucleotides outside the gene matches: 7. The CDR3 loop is CASSLGLAGVRTGELFF. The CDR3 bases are TGCGCCAGCAGCTTGGGGCTAGCGGGAGTAAGGACCGGGGAGCTGTTTTTT.

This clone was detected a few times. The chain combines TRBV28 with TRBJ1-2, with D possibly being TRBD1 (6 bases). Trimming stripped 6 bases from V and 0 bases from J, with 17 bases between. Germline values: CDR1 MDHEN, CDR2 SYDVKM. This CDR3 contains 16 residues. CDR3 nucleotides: TGTGCCAGCAGCCTACGGGGGGCGGGAGCTAACTATGGCTACACCTTC. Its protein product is CASSLRGAGANYGYTF.

CDR3 nucleotide sequence: TGTGCCAGCAGCTTGGGAGCAGGGAACACTGAAGCTTTCTTT. Encoded protein: CASSLGAGNTEAFF. The chain joins TRBV5-8 to TRBJ1-1; D not certain. The CDR3 runs 14 residues. The germline V gene has CDR1 SGHTS and CDR2 YDEGEE. The ends were cut back, 0 bases at V and 1 base at J, with 7 bases in the middle.

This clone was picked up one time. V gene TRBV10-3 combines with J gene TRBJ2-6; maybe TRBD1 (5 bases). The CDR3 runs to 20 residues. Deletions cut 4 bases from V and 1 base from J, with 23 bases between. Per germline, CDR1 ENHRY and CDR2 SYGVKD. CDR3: CAISGLGQDSQSSGANVLTF. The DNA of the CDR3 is TGTGCCATCAGTGGCCTAGGCCAAGACAGCCAAAGTTCTGGGGCCAACGTCCTGACTTTC.

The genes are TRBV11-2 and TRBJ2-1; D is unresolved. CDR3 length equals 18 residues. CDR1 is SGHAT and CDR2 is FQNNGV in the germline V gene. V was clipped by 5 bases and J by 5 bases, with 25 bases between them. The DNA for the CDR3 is TGTGCCAGCAGCCGATCCGCCCATCCGGGTTATGACGACAATGAGCAGTTCTTC. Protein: CASSRSAHPGYDDNEQFF.

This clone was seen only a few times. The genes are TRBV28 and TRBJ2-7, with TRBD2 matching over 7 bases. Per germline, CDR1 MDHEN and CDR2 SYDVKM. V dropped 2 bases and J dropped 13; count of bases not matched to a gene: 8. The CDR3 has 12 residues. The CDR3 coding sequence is TGTGCCAGCAGTTTAGGTCTCGGGAGGAATTACTTC. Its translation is CASSLGLGRNYF.

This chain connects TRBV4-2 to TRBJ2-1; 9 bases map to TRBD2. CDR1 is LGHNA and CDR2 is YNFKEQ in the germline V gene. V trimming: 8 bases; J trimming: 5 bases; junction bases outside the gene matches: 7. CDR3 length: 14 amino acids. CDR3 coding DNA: TGTGCCAGCCGTCCAGGGACTAGCCACAATGAGCAGTTCTTC. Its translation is CASRPGTSHNEQFF.

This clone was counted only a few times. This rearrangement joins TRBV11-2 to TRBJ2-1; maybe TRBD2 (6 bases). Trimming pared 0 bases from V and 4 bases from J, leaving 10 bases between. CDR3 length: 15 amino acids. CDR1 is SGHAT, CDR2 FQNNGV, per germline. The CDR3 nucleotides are TGTGCCAGCAGCTTAGATTCCGGGGGATACAATGAGCAGTTCTTC. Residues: CASSLDSGGYNEQFF. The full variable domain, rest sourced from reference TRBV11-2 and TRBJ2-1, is EAGVAQSPRYKIIEKRQSVAFWCNPISGHATLYWYQQILGQGPKLLIQFQNNGVVDDSQLPKDRFSAERLKGVDSTLKIQPAKLEDSAVYLCASSLDSGGYNEQFFGPGTRLTVL.

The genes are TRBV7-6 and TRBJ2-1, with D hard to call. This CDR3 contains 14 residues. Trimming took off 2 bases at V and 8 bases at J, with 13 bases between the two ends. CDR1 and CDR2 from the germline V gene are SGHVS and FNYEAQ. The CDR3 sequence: CASSLFTSQDEQFF. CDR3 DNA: TGTGCCAGCAGCTTATTCACCAGTCAGGATGAGCAGTTCTTC.

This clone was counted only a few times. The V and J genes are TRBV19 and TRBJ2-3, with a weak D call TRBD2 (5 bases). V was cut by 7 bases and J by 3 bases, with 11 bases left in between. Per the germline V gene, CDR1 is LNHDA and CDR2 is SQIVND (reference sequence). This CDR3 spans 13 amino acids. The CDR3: CASNPPGTDTQYF. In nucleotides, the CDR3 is TGTGCCAGTAACCCCCCGGGGACAGATACGCAGTATTTT.